This T cell receptor (beta chain) was captured in a study of blood T cells in healthy people across ages (dated by TCRdb to about 2015). As for the study more broadly: In model experiments, template switching captured about one uniquely barcoded TCR beta cDNA molecule for every two T cells. To avoid experimental bias, donors of different ages were randomly spread across the sequencing lanes. The study analyzed two additional independent replicas of 1 million unique cDNA reads from the same blood draw for two donors, one aged 18 to 30 and one aged 80 or older. Four age groups were formed from the donors: young (average approximately 15 years), middle-aged (approximately 41), aged (more than 55) and long-lived (approximately 78). Using deep sequencing normalized with unique cDNA molecular identifiers, the study measured how TCR beta repertoire diversity changes with age.

Library method: 5' RACE. The sequencing machine was an Illumina HiSeq 2500. A second about 7 to 11 cycle PCR used a sample-barcoded 5' primer and a J-beta primer mix. Each TCR beta cDNA molecule received a unique molecular identifier from a template-switch 5' adaptor carrying 12 random nucleotides. Each sample yielded at least 3 million CDR3-containing paired-end reads. First-strand cDNA was synthesized from all RNA with the Mint cDNA synthesis kit, primed by a TRBC-specific oligonucleotide. Following uracil-DNA glycosylase treatment, all cDNA underwent a first 18-cycle PCR with the universal primers M1SS and BC2_uni_R. As for the original processing: For normalization, 1 million high-quality reads were randomly selected from each sample, with every read carrying a distinct molecular identifier. Instead of being binned into consensus sequences, reads with shared molecular identifiers were discarded. MiTCR, run with a Q25 quality threshold and the strictest error-elimination algorithm, handled CDR3 identification, clonotype clustering and error correction. A nonparametric unseen species model with Euler transformation was used to estimate lower-bound total TCR beta diversity. The raw public reads went through TCRdb reprocessing: fastp at Q25, MiXCR clone calling, in-frame beta chains kept. Entries are consolidated by CDR3 protein sequence, retaining the most common genes and DNA. The V and J calls were determined by TCRdb, not by the authors. The sample has around 1,500,000 distinct CDR3 sequences on record, about 28% of them singletons. Of the sample, 7.7% falls within the top ten clones.

Systemically healthy Caucasian individuals from Russia, around 39 in total and aged roughly 6 to 90 years, were included as donors. Ten milliliters of peripheral blood were drawn from each donor into EDTA-treated Vacutainer tubes. PBMCs were isolated by Ficoll-Paque density-gradient centrifugation, with at least 6.5 million obtained per sample. Total RNA was extracted from PBMCs with Trizol reagent, with at least 5.5 micrograms obtained per sample. For every donor, flow cytometry on a PBMC aliquot measured the percentage of naive CD45RAhigh/CD27high T cells. Comments on this clonotype: Its antigen is currently not known. This clone may be a read error of a much larger clone one base away. No conserved phenylalanine or tryptophan is present at the end of the CDR3, so a read error is the likely explanation.

General study outcomes and caveats: Bulk unsorted PBMC profiling prevented conclusive comparison of naive and antigen-experienced compartments. The long-lived group showed more naive CD4+ T cells, fewer expanded clones and increased TCR diversity than the aged group, suggesting age selection. Estimates of total diversity based on one million sequenced T cells were considered lower bounds and underestimates. Observed TCR beta diversity per million T cells fell roughly linearly with age, and a significant reduction was already apparent by age roughly 41. Donor CMV infection status was unknown, potentially confounding age-related changes in expanded clonotypes. There was a strong correlation between observed TCR beta diversity and the percentage of naive T cells measured by flow cytometry.

The CDR3 sequence runs 16 residues, both termini included. CDR3 DNA is the only sequence kept; it has 48 bases, read in frame from the first base. CDR1 LGHNA and CDR2 YNFKEQ were looked up in the germline V gene. Between the V and J ends, shortened by 0 bases and 0 bases respectively, the junction contains 12 bases. Rearrangement joined TRBV4-2 to TRBJ2-7, with no confidently assigned D gene. This clonotype was obtained from a woman in her 30s in good health. Sequenced: blood. The DNA reads as follows: TGTGCCAGCAGCCAAGATGTCCTGAAGAACTCCTACGAGCAGTACTTG. Protein translation: CASSQDVLKNSYEQYL.